This T cell receptor beta chain was recorded in a study of regulatory T cells in long-lasting Graves disease. Study as a whole: Over-5-year antithyroid drug use with positive TSH receptor antibodies defined persistent Graves' disease in the study. Regarding the study as a whole: Patients with persistent Graves' had lower TCR diversity than newly diagnosed patients.

Time point defined: persistent/refractory GD, antithyroid drugs over 5 years with positive TRAb. Isolated PBMC RNA provided the starting material for the TCR library. Details on this clonotype: Its target is not known.

With iRepertoire HTBI primers and Arm-PCR of CDR3 regions, TCR beta libraries were built. TCRdb re-analysed the multiplex PCR reads in MiXCR, keeping a single row per CDR3 protein. The sample records fewer than 400,000 distinct CDR3 sequences, around 20% being singletons. The receptor comes from a female donor with Graves disease. Source: peripheral blood mononuclear cells (PBMCs), taken when the disease was refractory, from a patient treated with antithyroid drugs.

CDR3 region: CASSENDIGNTIYF. The CDR3 nucleotides read TGTGCCAGCAGCGAAAACGACATAGGAAACACCATATATTTT. The rearrangement links TRBV9 to TRBJ1-3; the D is unclear. Germline CDR1 and CDR2: SGDLS and YYNGEE. Trimming left V 3 bases short and J 4 bases short, with 11 bases between. The CDR3 runs 14 residues.